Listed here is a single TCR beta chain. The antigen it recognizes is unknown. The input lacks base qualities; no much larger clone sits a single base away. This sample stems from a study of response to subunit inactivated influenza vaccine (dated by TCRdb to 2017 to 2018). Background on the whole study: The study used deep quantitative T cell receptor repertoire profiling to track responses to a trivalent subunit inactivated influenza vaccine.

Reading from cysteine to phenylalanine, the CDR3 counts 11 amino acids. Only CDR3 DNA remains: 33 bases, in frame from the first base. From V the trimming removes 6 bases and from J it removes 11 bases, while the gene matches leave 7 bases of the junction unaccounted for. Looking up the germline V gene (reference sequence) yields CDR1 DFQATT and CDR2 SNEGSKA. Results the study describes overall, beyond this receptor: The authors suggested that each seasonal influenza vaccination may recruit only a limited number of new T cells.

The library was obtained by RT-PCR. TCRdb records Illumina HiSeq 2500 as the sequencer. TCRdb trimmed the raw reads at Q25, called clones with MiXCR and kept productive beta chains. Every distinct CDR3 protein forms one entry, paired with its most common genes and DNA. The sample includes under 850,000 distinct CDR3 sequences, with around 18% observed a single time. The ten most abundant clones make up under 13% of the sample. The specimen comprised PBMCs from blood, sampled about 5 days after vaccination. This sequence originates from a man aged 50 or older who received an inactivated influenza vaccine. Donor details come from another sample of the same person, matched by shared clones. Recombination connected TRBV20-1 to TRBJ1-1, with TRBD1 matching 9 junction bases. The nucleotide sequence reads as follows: TGCAGTGCGGGCGGGGACAGGGTCGCTTTCTTT. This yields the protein CSAGGDRVAFF.